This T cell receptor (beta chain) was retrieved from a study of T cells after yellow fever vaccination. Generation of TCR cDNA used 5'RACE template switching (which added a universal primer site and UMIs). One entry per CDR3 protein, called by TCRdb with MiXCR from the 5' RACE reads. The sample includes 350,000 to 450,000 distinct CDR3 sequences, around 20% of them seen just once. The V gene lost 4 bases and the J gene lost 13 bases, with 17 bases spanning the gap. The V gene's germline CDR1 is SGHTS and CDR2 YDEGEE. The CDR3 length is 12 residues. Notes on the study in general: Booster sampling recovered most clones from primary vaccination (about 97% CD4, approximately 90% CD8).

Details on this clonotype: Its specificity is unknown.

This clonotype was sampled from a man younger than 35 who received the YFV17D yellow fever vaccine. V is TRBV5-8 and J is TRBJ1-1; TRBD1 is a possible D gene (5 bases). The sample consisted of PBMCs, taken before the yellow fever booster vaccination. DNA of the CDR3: TGTGCCAGCAGCCCCTCGGCAGGGAGGCATTTCTTT. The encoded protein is CASSPSAGRHFF. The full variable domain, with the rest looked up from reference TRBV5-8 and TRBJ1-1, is EAGVTQSPTHLIKTRGQQATLRCSPISGHTSVYWYQQALGLGLQFLLWYDEGEERNRGNFPPRFSGRQFPNYSSELNVNALELEDSALYLCASSPSAGRHFFGQGTRLTVV.